The TCR beta chain described here comes from a study of T-cell memory formation after mild COVID-19. Study-wide results and caveats: Some clones that responded were present in memory (sampled pre-infection), which suggests cross-reactive memory joined. Clones that contracted from day 15 to 85 were balanced CD4/CD8, while later expanders leaned CD4+.

The germline V gene encodes CDR1 SGHKS and CDR2 YYEKEE (reference sequence). The CDR3 loop spans 15 amino acids. With 4 bases clipped from V and 3 bases from J, the junction kept 8 bases outside the gene matches. 5'RACE, which relied on constant-segment primers, yielded TCR alpha and TCR beta cDNA libraries carrying sample barcodes and UMIs. TCRdb reanalysed the 5' RACE reads using MiXCR and keeps one entry per CDR3 protein. The sample has about half a million distinct CDR3 sequences, over 15% seen once; the top ten hold roughly 12%. In its sample, this clonotype was seen many times. Its specificity is not known.

Sequenced: PBMCs or a T cell subset sorted from them (not recorded which). The clonotype originates from an adult woman who had mild COVID-19 (a few samples of this study predate the infection). Cell type and time point are not known. The chain couples TRBV5-5 to TRBJ2-7; TRBD1 matches at 9 bases. Here the CDR3 reads CASSLRDRDVYEQYF. CDR3 sequence (DNA): TGTGCCAGCAGCCTGAGGGACAGGGACGTCTACGAGCAGTACTTC. The full variable domain, completed using reference TRBV5-5 and TRBJ2-7, is DAGVTQSPTHLIKTRGQQVTLRCSPISGHKSVSWYQQVLGQGPQFIFQYYEKEERGRGNFPDRFSARQFPNYSSELNVNALLLGDSALYLCASSLRDRDVYEQYFGPGTRLTVT.